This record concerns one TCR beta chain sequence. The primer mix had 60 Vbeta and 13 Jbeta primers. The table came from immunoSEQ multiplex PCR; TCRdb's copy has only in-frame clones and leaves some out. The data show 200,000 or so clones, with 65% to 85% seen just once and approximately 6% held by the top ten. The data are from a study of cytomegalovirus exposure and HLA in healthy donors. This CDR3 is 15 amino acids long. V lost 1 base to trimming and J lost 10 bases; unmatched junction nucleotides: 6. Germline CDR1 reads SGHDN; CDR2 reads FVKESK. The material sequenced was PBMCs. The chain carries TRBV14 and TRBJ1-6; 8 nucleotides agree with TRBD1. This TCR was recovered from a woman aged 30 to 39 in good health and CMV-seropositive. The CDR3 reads CASSQVTGGLSPLHF. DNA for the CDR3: TGTGCCAGCAGCCAAGTAACAGGGGGATTATCACCCCTCCACTTT.